This entry lists 28 T cell receptor beta chains sequenced from one sample in a study of T-cell memory formation after mild COVID-19. Using its own MiXCR run on the 5' RACE reads, TCRdb lists one record per CDR3 protein. The table has about 150,000 distinct CDR3 sequences, 25% to 40% seen once; the top ten hold more than 10%. The sequenced sample was PBMCs or a T cell subset sorted from them (not recorded which). The receptors come from an adult woman who had mild COVID-19 (a few samples of this study predate the infection). Cell type and time point are not known.

This clonotype turned up a few times. The CDR3 loop is CASSVAGTGGVKRTDTQYF. The CDR3 DNA reads TGTGCCAGCAGCGTAGCTGGGACAGGGGGTGTGAAGAGGACAGATACGCAGTATTTT. The V call is TRBV9, the J call TRBJ2-3; 11 bases map to TRBD1. The junction had 12 bases not matched to a gene; V was cut back by 0 bases and J by 3 bases. The germline CDR1 and CDR2 sequences are SGDLS and YYNGEE. The CDR3 has 19 amino acids.

The chain carries TRBV4-3 and TRBJ1-4; D is uncertain. The CDR3 has 16 residues. Trimming left V 7 bases short and J 3 bases short, with 18 bases between. Germline V gives CDR1 LGHNA, CDR2 YSLEER. CDR3 protein: CASTPARRTANEKLFF. Here the CDR3 DNA reads TGCGCCAGCACGCCCGCAAGGCGCACAGCTAATGAAAAACTGTTTTTT.

The rearrangement links TRBV10-3 to TRBJ1-5; D is ambiguous. The CDR3 has 12 residues. Looked up from germline, CDR1 is ENHRY and CDR2 is SYGVKD. V lost 3 bases and J lost 4, with 4 bases in between. CDR3 in amino acids: CAISDRNQPQHF. The DNA for the CDR3 is TGTGCCATCAGTGACAGGAATCAGCCCCAGCATTTT.

This clonotype was detected many times. The chain is built from TRBV6-2 or TRBV6-3 and TRBJ1-5; 9 bases are a match to TRBD1. The CDR3 extends over 16 amino acids. The germline V gene encodes CDR1 MNHEY and CDR2 SVGEGT. Losses at the gene ends were 7 bases for V and 2 bases for J; bases not matched to a gene: 9. The DNA for the CDR3 is TGTGCCAGCACCAAGGGGGACAGGGCTGGCAATCAGCCCCAGCATTTT. Translation gives CASTKGDRAGNQPQHF.

V usage is TRBV29-1 and J usage is TRBJ2-5; no definite D call. Between the trimmed V and J ends, which lost 7 bases and 1 base, there was a span of 7 bases. The CDR3 is 11 residues long. Per germline, CDR1 SQVTM and CDR2 ANQGSEA. CDR3: CSALIQETQYF. The CDR3 nucleotides are TGCAGCGCTCTGATCCAAGAGACCCAGTACTTC.

The chain joins TRBV29-1 to TRBJ2-5; D not resolved. Germline V gene sequence: CDR1 SQVTM, CDR2 ANQGSEA. V dropped 4 bases and J dropped 1 base, with 7 bases sitting between them. The CDR3 contains 12 residues. For the CDR3, the DNA is TGCAGCGTTGCAGTTTCCCAAGAGACCCAGTACTTC. Protein product: CSVAVSQETQYF.

There are a few counts of this clonotype. The rearrangement uses TRBV7-3 and TRBJ2-5; TRBD1 matches 8 bases. V lost 5 bases to trimming and J lost 4 bases; unmatched junction nucleotides: 9. This CDR3 is 15 amino acids long. The germline CDR1 and CDR2 sequences are SGHTA and FQGTGA. The CDR3 protein is CASSPTQGAGETQYF. DNA for the CDR3: TGTGCCAGCAGCCCGACCCAGGGGGCCGGAGAGACCCAGTACTTC. Supplemented by reference TRBV7-3 and TRBJ2-5, the full variable domain reads GAGVSQTPSNKVTEKGKYVELRCDPISGHTALYWYRQSLGQGPEFLIYFQGTGAADDSGLPNDRFFAVRPEGSVSTLKIQRTERGDSAVYLCASSPTQGAGETQYFGPGTRLLVL.

This clonotype was detected a few times. J is TRBJ2-7 and V is TRBV6-6; 9 nucleotides line up with TRBD2. V gave up 4 bases and J gave up 4 bases; unmatched junction bases: 14. The V gene's germline CDR1 is MNHNY and CDR2 SVGAGI (reference sequence). CDR3 length equals 17 residues. CDR3 in amino acids: CASSSPIAGEGAYEQYF. The CDR3 region has the DNA TGTGCCAGCAGTTCACCTATAGCGGGAGAGGGGGCTTACGAGCAGTACTTC.

This rearrangement joins TRBV7-9 to TRBJ2-3; no clear D gene. The V end lost 2 bases, the J end lost 2 bases, and 11 bases lay between the germline ends. Germline V gene sequence: CDR1 SEHNR, CDR2 FQNEAQ (reference sequence). The CDR3 is made up of 15 amino acids. This CDR3 reads CASSLLGATTDTQYF. CDR3 in DNA: TGTGCCAGCAGCTTACTAGGCGCGACCACAGATACGCAGTATTTT. Supplemented by reference TRBV7-9 and TRBJ2-3, the full variable domain reads DTGVSQNPRHKITKRGQNVTFRCDPISEHNRLYWYRQTLGQGPEFLTYFQNEAQLEKSRLLSDRFSAERPKGSFSTLEIQRTEQGDSAMYLCASSLLGATTDTQYFGPGTRLTVL.

In its sample, this clonotype was seen a few times. The chain recombines TRBV25-1 with TRBJ1-6; possibly TRBD1 for D (5 bases). Trimming pared 4 bases from V and 0 bases from J, leaving 7 bases between. This CDR3 comprises 15 residues. Germline V gives CDR1 MGHDK, CDR2 SYGVNS. CDR3 sequence reads: CASSVGGSYNSPLHF. The CDR3 DNA reads as TGTGCCAGCAGTGTTGGGGGCTCCTATAATTCACCCCTCCACTTT.

The chain is built from TRBV30 and TRBJ2-3, with TRBD1 matching 9 bases. The CDR3 totals 15 residues. Germline assignment: CDR1 GTSNPN and CDR2 SVGIG (reference sequence). The V and J ends lost 4 bases and 0 bases, in that order; junction bases with no gene match: 5. As DNA, the CDR3 is TGTGCCTGGACTAGGACAGGGGCTAGCACAGATACGCAGTATTTT. As protein: CAWTRTGASTDTQYF. The full variable domain, rest sourced from reference TRBV30 and TRBJ2-3, is SQTIHQWPATLVQPVGSPLSLECTVEGTSNPNLYWYRQAAGRGLQLLFYSVGIGQISSEVPQNLSASRPQDRQFILSSKKLLLSDSGFYLCAWTRTGASTDTQYFGPGTRLTVL.

V usage is TRBV9 and J usage is TRBJ2-3; D is undetermined. V dropped 2 bases and J dropped 0 bases, with 7 bases sitting between them. Germline V gene lookup returns CDR1 SGDLS and CDR2 YYNGEE. There are 14 residues in the CDR3. For the CDR3, the DNA is TGTGCCAGCAGCGTTTACCCGAGCACAGATACGCAGTATTTT. Translating gives CASSVYPSTDTQYF.

This clonotype appeared a few times. This chain joins TRBV30 and TRBJ2-1, with TRBD1 matching 7 bases. This CDR3 comprises 13 residues. Trimming took 7 bases from V and 6 from J; bases not matched to a gene: 9. Germline V lookup: CDR1 GTSNPN, CDR2 SVGIG (reference sequence). CDR3 residues: CALTGPTGNEQFF. The CDR3 DNA sequence: TGTGCCTTGACAGGGCCCACTGGCAATGAGCAGTTCTTC.

This sequence joins TRBV29-1 and TRBJ1-1; 7 positions match TRBD1. In germline, CDR1 is SQVTM, CDR2 ANQGSEA. Trimming cost V 6 bases and J 1 base; bases outside gene matches: 5. This CDR3 comprises 13 residues. The CDR3 nucleotides are TGCAGCGTCGGGGGACAGTCGAACACTGAAGCTTTCTTT. Its translation is CSVGGQSNTEAFF.

The chain joins TRBV14 to TRBJ1-1, with D tentatively TRBD1 (6 bases). The CDR3 length is 14 residues. V was shortened by 5 bases and J by 2 bases, with 12 bases between the two germline ends. Per germline, CDR1 SGHDN and CDR2 FVKESK. Here the CDR3 DNA reads TGTGCCAGCAGCGGCCAGGGGCGTAACACTGAAGCTTTCTTT. Its translation: CASSGQGRNTEAFF.

V usage is TRBV20-1 and J usage is TRBJ2-3; a possible D gene is TRBD2 (6 bases). From germline, CDR1 is DFQATT and CDR2 SNEGSKA (reference sequence). Trimming stripped 3 bases from V and 0 bases from J, with 16 bases between. This CDR3 is built from 16 residues. The CDR3 sequence is CSASDLSGSSTDTQYF. The DNA of the CDR3 is TGCAGTGCTAGCGATCTTAGCGGTTCGAGCACAGATACGCAGTATTTT.

In this sample, this clonotype turned up a few times. The chain recombines TRBV7-6 with TRBJ2-7; TRBD1 is a possible D gene (6 bases). The V gene's germline CDR1 is SGHVS and CDR2 FNYEAQ. Between the trimmed V and J ends, which lost 5 bases and 3 bases, there was a span of 14 bases. The CDR3 totals 14 residues. CDR3 protein: CASSQPQGYYEQYF. The CDR3 region has the DNA TGTGCCAGCAGCCAACCACAGGGTTACTACGAGCAGTACTTC.

The chain employs TRBV3-1 and TRBJ2-7, with D perhaps TRBD1 (7 bases). The CDR3 runs 12 residues. Germline values: CDR1 LGHDT, CDR2 YNNKEL (reference sequence). Trimming shortened V by 5 bases and J by 7 bases, and 12 bases separated the two germline ends. CDR3: CASSAQGGEQYF. The DNA for the CDR3 is TGTGCCAGCAGCGCCCAGGGGGGAGAGCAGTACTTC.

This clonotype was seen a handful of times. The chain has TRBV20-1 and TRBJ1-6; the D gene is possibly TRBD1 (6 bases). The germline gives CDR1 DFQATT, CDR2 SNEGSKA (reference sequence). The CDR3 has 16 amino acids. Trimming removed 0 bases at V and 6 bases at J, with 15 bases between. The CDR3 nucleotides are TGCAGTGCTAGAGATGACAGGAGAGGTTTTAATTCACCCCTCCACTTT. Protein sequence: CSARDDRRGFNSPLHF.

This clonotype occurred many times. DNA of the CDR3: TGTGCCAGCAGCTTAGAAGCGGGTGAAGCTTTCTTT. Its translation is CASSLEAGEAFF. The V call is TRBV7-2, the J call TRBJ1-1, with D unresolved. The germline gives CDR1 SGHTA, CDR2 FQGNSA. The CDR3 loop spans 12 amino acids. V lost 1 base and J lost 7, with 7 bases in between.

The genes are TRBV13 and TRBJ2-7, with D possibly matching TRBD1 (6 bases). This CDR3 is 12 amino acids long. CDR1 is PRHDT and CDR2 is FYEKMQ in the germline V gene (reference sequence). The V and J ends lost 5 bases and 5 bases respectively, with 10 bases between them. The DNA of the CDR3 is TGTGCCAGCAGCCCTGGGGGCAACGAGCAGTACTTC. It specifies CASSPGGNEQYF.

This clonotype was seen only a few times. The V gene is TRBV15, the J gene TRBJ1-2, with 7 bases identical to TRBD1. V was pared by 0 bases and J by 4 bases, with 8 bases of the junction left unmatched. CDR1 LNHNV and CDR2 YYDKDF come from the germline V gene (reference sequence). CDR3 length: 16 residues. CDR3 in DNA: TGTGCCACCAGCAGAGATCGGACAGGAATACTCTATGGCTACACCTTC. This translates into CATSRDRTGILYGYTF.

This clonotype was observed a few times. V gene TRBV6-5 combines with J gene TRBJ1-4; 9 nucleotides match TRBD1. CDR1 MNHEY and CDR2 SVGAGI come from the germline V gene. The CDR3 extends over 16 amino acids. Losses at the gene ends were 6 bases for V and 6 bases for J; bases not matched to a gene: 11. The CDR3 reads CASSNRLTGGDEKLFF. DNA of the CDR3: TGTGCCAGCAGCAACCGTCTTACAGGGGGCGATGAAAAACTGTTTTTT.

The V call is TRBV5-4, the J call TRBJ2-5; D uncertain. The V and J ends lost 3 bases and 0 bases respectively, with 12 bases between them. CDR1 SGHNT and CDR2 YYREEE come from the germline V gene (reference sequence). The CDR3 length is 15 residues. CDR3 bases: TGTGCCAGCAGCTCCCCTTGGGGATACCAAGAGACCCAGTACTTC. It codes for CASSSPWGYQETQYF.

V gene TRBV25-1 combines with J gene TRBJ2-5; D remains ambiguous. The germline V and J ends were trimmed by 5 bases and 2 bases, with 15 bases remaining between them. CDR3 size: 15 residues. Germline V CDR1 and CDR2: MGHDK, SYGVNS. The CDR3: CASSKGPSFQETQYF. The CDR3 bases are TGTGCCAGCAGTAAAGGGCCGAGTTTTCAAGAGACCCAGTACTTC.

This clonotype was seen only a few times. The chain recombines TRBV6-2 or TRBV6-3 with TRBJ2-7; D uncertain. The CDR3 is made up of 10 amino acids. The germline V gene has CDR1 MNHEY and CDR2 SVGEGT. The V end was cut by 8 bases, the J end by 6 bases, with 8 bases between. CDR3 in amino acids: CASGLSEQYF. The CDR3 coding sequence is TGTGCCAGCGGCCTTAGCGAGCAGTACTTC.

This clonotype appeared a few times. This chain joins TRBV7-9 and TRBJ2-6; 7 nucleotides match TRBD1. V trimming: 4 bases; J trimming: 0 bases; junction bases outside the gene matches: 3. CDR3 length equals 16 residues. Germline V gives CDR1 SEHNR, CDR2 FQNEAQ (reference sequence). The CDR3 here is CASSSGTVSGANVLTF. CDR3 sequence (DNA): TGTGCCAGCAGCTCCGGGACAGTCTCTGGGGCCAACGTCCTGACTTTC.

This clonotype appeared many times. The rearrangement joins TRBV12-3 or TRBV12-4 to TRBJ1-5; D uncertain. The length of the CDR3 is 11 residues. Trimming cost V 3 bases and J 6 bases, with 3 bases left between them. The DNA of the CDR3 is TGTGCCAGCAGTTTTGGTCAGCCCCAGCATTTT. Protein sequence: CASSFGQPQHF.